This T cell receptor (beta chain) comes out of a study of T cell responses to AZD1222 COVID-19 vaccine. This clone was seen a single time. Its matching antigen is unknown. The CDR3 is 12 residues long. V was clipped by 1 base and J by 7 bases, with 7 bases between them. Germline values: CDR1 SEHNR, CDR2 FQNEAQ (reference sequence). Method: immunoSEQ multiplex PCR; TCRdb's copy keeps in-frame clones and lacks some. This table holds about 160,000 clones, 88% found once. Study-wide results and limits: All repertoire sampling was performed exclusively after the peak T cell response. A rise in Spike-specific TCR breadth and depth followed two AZD1222 doses.

This sequence was found in an adult in good health. The material sequenced was peripheral blood, taken on day 0 of AZD1222 vaccination. The V and J genes are TRBV7-9 and TRBJ1-2; no reliable D call. CDR3 in DNA: TGTGCCAGCAGCTTAGTCGGCGGTGGCTACACCTTC. Its translation is CASSLVGGGYTF.